This T cell receptor beta chain is drawn from a study of graft-versus-host responses after intestinal transplantation. Study details: Among the recipients, all got anti-thymocyte globulin induction and then tacrolimus and steroids for around 3 years.

Note on this clone: Its specificity is not known.

V trimming: 5 bases; J trimming: 2 bases; junction bases outside the gene matches: 9. Germline V gene data show CDR1 as SGHAT and CDR2 as FQNNGV. There are 15 residues in the CDR3. The assay was immunoSEQ multiplex PCR, and TCRdb's table has in-frame clones only and misses some. This table holds more than 45,000 clones, about 90% found once. The study, taken as a whole, reports: Ileal or blood samples showed some GvH clones first, and such clones were also found in recipient marrow.

V and J are TRBV11-2 and TRBJ2-7; 7 bases are a match to TRBD1. The receptor was derived from a human patient who received an intestinal transplant, so some T cells may come from the graft donor. Sequencing used PBMCs, obtained about 120 days after intestinal transplantation. The CDR3 protein is CASSPWDRATYEQYF. CDR3 in DNA: TGTGCCAGCAGCCCCTGGGACAGAGCTACCTACGAGCAGTACTTC.